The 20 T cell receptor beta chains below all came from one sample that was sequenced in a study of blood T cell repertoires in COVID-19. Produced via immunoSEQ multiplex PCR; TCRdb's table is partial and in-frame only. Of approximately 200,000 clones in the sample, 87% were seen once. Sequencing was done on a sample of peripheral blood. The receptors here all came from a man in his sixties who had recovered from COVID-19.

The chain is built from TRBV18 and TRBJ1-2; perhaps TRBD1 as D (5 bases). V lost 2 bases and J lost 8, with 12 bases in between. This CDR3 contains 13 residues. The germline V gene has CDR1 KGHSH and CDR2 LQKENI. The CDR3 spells CASSPRQIEGYTF. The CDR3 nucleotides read TGTGCCAGCTCACCAAGACAGATCGAAGGCTACACCTTC.

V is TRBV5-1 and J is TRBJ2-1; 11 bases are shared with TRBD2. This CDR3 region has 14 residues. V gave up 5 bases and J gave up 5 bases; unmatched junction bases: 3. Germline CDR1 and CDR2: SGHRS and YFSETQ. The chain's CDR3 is CASRLSGRDNEQFF. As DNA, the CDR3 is TGCGCCAGCAGACTTAGCGGGAGGGACAATGAGCAGTTCTTC.

For the CDR3, the DNA is TGTGCCAGCAGCTCAACTTCGACAGGGCATGGCTACACCTTC. Translated, it gives CASSSTSTGHGYTF. V usage is TRBV7-8 and J usage is TRBJ1-2; 7 nucleotides align to TRBD1. CDR1 and CDR2 from the germline V gene are SGHVS and FQNEAQ. The CDR3 sequence is 14 residues long. V lost 4 bases to trimming and J lost 6 bases; unmatched junction nucleotides: 8.

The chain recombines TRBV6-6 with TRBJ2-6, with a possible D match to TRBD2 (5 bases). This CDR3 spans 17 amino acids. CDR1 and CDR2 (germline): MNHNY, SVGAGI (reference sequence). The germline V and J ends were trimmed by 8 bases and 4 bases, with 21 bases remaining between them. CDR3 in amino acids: CASGPRLASGGANVLTF. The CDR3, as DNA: TGTGCCAGCGGTCCGCGTCTAGCCTCGGGAGGGGCCAACGTCCTGACTTTC.

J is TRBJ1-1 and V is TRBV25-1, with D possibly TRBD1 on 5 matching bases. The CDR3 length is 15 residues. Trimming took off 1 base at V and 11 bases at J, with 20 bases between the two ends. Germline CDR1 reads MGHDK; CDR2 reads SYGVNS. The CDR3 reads CASSEWGGPDPRAFF. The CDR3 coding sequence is TGTGCCAGCAGTGAATGGGGGGGACCAGATCCTAGGGCTTTCTTT.

DNA for the CDR3: TGTGCCTGGAGTGTCGGCGGGGGCCAAGAGACCCAGTACTTC. This encodes CAWSVGGGQETQYF. This sequence joins TRBV30 and TRBJ2-5, with 7 bases matching TRBD2. V lost 0 bases to trimming and J lost 1 base; unmatched junction nucleotides: 2. The CDR3 runs to 14 residues. Germline V gene data show CDR1 as GTSNPN and CDR2 as SVGIG (reference sequence).

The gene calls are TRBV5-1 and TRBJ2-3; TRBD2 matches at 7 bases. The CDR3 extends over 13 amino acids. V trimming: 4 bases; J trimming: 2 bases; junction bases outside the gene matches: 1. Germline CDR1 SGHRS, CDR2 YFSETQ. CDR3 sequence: CASSGGDTDTQYF. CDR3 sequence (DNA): TGCGCCAGCAGCGGGGGGGACACAGATACGCAGTATTTT.

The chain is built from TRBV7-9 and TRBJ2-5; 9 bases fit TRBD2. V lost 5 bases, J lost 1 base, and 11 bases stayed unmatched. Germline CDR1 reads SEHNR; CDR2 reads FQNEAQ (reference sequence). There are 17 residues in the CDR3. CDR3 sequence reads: CASSPRPLAGRQETQYF. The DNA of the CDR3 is TGTGCCAGCAGCCCCCGCCCCCTAGCGGGACGCCAAGAGACCCAGTACTTC.

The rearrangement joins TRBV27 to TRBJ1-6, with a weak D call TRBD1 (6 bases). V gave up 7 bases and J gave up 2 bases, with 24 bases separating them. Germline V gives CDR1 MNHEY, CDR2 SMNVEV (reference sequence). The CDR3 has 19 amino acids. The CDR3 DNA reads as TGTGCCAGCAAGTCCGGACAGTGGATCAATGAACCCTATAATTCACCCCTCCACTTT. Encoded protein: CASKSGQWINEPYNSPLHF.

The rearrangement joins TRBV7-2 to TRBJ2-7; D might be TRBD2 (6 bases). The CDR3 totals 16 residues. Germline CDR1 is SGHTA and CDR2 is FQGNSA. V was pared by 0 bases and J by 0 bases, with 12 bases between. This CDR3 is CASSLARAGLSYEQYF. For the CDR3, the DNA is TGTGCCAGCAGCTTAGCGCGAGCGGGCCTCTCCTACGAGCAGTACTTC.

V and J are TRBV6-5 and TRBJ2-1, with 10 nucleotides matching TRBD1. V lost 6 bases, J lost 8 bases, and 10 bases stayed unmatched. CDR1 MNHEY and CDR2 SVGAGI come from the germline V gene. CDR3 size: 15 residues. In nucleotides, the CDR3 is TGTGCCAGCAGGATGGACAGGGGGTGGATGGATGAGCAGTTCTTC. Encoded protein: CASRMDRGWMDEQFF.

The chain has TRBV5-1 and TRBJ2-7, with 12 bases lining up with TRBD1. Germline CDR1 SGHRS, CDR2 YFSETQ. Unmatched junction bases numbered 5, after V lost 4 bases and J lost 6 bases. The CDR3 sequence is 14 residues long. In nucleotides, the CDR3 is TGCGCCAGCAGCCCCGGGACAGGGGGCGGCGAGCAGTACTTC. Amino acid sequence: CASSPGTGGGEQYF. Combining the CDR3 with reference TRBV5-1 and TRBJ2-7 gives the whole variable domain KAGVTQTPRYLIKTRGQQVTLSCSPISGHRSVSWYQQTPGQGLQFLFEYFSETQRNKGNFPGRFSGRQFSNSRSEMNVSTLELGDSALYLCASSPGTGGGEQYFGPGTRLTVT.

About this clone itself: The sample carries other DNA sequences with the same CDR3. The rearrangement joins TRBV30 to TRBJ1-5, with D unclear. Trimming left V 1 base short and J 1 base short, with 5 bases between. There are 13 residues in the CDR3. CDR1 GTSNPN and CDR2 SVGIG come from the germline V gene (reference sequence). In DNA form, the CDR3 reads TGTGCCTGGAGTGGCGGGAGCAATCAGCCCCAGCATTTT. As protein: CAWSGGSNQPQHF.

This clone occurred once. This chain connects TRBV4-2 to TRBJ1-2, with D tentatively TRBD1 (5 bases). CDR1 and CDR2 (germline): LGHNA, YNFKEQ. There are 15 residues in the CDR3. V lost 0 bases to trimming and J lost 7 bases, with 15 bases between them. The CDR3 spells CASSQDRRDGAGYTF. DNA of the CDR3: TGTGCCAGCAGCCAAGATCGGAGGGACGGGGCTGGCTACACCTTC.

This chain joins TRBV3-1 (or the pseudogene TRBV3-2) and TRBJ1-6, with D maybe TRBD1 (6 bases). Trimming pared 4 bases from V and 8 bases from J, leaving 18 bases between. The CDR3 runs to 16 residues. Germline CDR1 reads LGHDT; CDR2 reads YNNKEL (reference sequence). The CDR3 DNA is TGTGCCAGCAGCCCGGAGACAGGTTTAGGACATTCACCCCTCCACTTT. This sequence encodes CASSPETGLGHSPLHF.

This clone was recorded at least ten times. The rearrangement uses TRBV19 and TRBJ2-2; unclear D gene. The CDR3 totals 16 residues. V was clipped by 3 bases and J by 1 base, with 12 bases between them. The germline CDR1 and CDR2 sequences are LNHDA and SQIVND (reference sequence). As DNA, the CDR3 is TGTGCCAGTAGTATTTACCGGTCCGGGAACACCGGGGAGCTGTTTTTT. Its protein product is CASSIYRSGNTGELFF.

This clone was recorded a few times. The CDR3 coding sequence is TGTGCCAGCAGCTTTAGAGGGGACAGGGGCGACTATGGCTACACCTTC. Residues: CASSFRGDRGDYGYTF. The chain couples TRBV7-9 to TRBJ1-2; the match to TRBD1 covers 10 bases. Unmatched junction bases numbered 7, after V lost 3 bases and J lost 3 bases. This CDR3 has 16 residues. Germline CDR1 is SEHNR and CDR2 is FQNEAQ (reference sequence). Supplemented by reference TRBV7-9 and TRBJ1-2, the full variable domain reads DTGVSQNPRHKITKRGQNVTFRCDPISEHNRLYWYRQTLGQGPEFLTYFQNEAQLEKSRLLSDRFSAERPKGSFSTLEIQRTEQGDSAMYLCASSFRGDRGDYGYTFGSGTRLTVV.

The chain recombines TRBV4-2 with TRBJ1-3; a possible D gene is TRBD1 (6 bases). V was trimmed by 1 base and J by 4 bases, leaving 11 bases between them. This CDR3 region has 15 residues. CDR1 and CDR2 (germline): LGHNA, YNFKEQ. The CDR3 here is CASSQGGGTGNTIYF. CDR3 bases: TGTGCCAGCAGCCAAGGGGGGGGCACAGGAAACACCATATATTTT.

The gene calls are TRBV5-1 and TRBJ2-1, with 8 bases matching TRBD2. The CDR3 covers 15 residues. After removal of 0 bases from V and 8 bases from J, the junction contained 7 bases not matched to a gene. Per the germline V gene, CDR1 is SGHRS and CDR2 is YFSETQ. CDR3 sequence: CASSLAGAGEHEQFF. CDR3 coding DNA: TGCGCCAGCAGCTTGGCCGGAGCGGGAGAACATGAGCAGTTCTTC.

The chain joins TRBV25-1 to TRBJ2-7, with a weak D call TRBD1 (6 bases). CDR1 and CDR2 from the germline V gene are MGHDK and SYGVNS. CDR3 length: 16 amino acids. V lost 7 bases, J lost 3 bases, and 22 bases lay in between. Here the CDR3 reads CASTPPGTNYFYEQYF. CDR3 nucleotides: TGTGCCAGCACCCCACCCGGGACAAACTATTTCTACGAGCAGTACTTC.